The T cell receptor (beta chain) under discussion was sequenced for a study of blood T cells in healthy people across ages. The use of a sample-barcoded 5' primer and a J-beta primer mix characterized a second PCR of roughly 6 to 11 cycles. TCRdb re-derived calls from the 5' RACE reads in MiXCR, one entry per CDR3 protein. Among about 2 million distinct CDR3 sequences, around 50% were seen once, and the ten largest hold approximately 2.1%. This clonotype was counted between two and nine times. Around 9.5 milliliters of peripheral blood were drawn from each donor. This TCR was recovered from a woman aged 40-49 years in good health. What was sequenced was blood.

Here the CDR3 reads CASSIPGRGETQYF. The CDR3 DNA is TGTGCCAGCAGCATACCGGGACGGGGAGAGACCCAGTACTTC. The genes are TRBV7-2 and TRBJ2-5; D is tentatively TRBD1 or TRBD2 (5 bases each). The CDR3 spans 14 residues. Trimming took 5 bases from V and 4 from J, leaving 14 bases between them. Per germline, CDR1 SGHTA and CDR2 FQGNSA.